Described below is a single TCR beta chain sequence and its context. Its antigen is not identified. The record originates from a study of shared clonotypes between healthy human individuals. The repertoire was sequenced with immunoSEQ multiplex PCR; TCRdb's copy has only in-frame clones and lacks some. The data show about 680,000 clones, with 60% to 75% seen just once and around 1.8% held by the top ten. Study results and limitations: Rarefaction gave evidence that sorted-subset sequencing remained incomplete despite large depth. It was the non-shared clonotypes that had lower generation probabilities than clonotypes shared by all four donors. Sequencing depth was a factor that was expected to affect clonotype sharing among donors.

Trimming took off 1 base at V and 6 bases at J, with 10 bases between the two ends. Germline CDR1 is SSHAT and CDR2 is FNYEAQ (reference sequence). The CDR3 sequence is 13 residues long. This receptor was taken from a woman aged 25 to 39 in good health. The chain recombines TRBV7-7 with TRBJ2-7; the D gene is possibly TRBD1 (6 bases). Sequenced material: memory CD4+ T cells sorted from blood. The sample's subset: CD45RA-negative fraction. Here the CDR3 reads CASSLGVGGEQYF. The CDR3 DNA reads as TGTGCCAGCAGCTTAGGGGTAGGGGGCGAGCAGTACTTC.